These 31 T cell receptor beta chains came from one sample sequenced in a study of T cells in Graves' hyperthyroidism and ophthalmopathy. There were TCR beta CDR3 regions amplified from RNA transcripts. TCR CDR3 underwent first-round RT-PCR with the HTBI primer set. TCRdb reanalysed the multiplex PCR reads using MiXCR and keeps one entry per CDR3 protein. This sample carries about 640,000 distinct CDR3 sequences, roughly 15% of them seen once, and the ten largest clones take under 15%. Sequenced sample: blood. The receptors derive from a woman in her fifties or sixties with Graves' ophthalmopathy.

For the CDR3, the DNA is TGTGCCAGCAGGGGTCCGAGGGCTAGCGGGAGCGGGGAGCTGTTTTTT. Amino acid sequence: CASRGPRASGSGELFF. This chain uses TRBV12-3 or TRBV12-4 with TRBJ2-2; 10 bases are a match to TRBD2. The CDR3 runs 16 residues. The ends lost 6 bases at V and 7 bases at J; junction bases unmatched: 11.

In this sample, this clonotype turned up many times. The chain carries TRBV27 and TRBJ2-7; 7 positions match TRBD2. There are 14 residues in the CDR3. The V segment lost 8 bases and the J segment 5 bases; nucleotides outside the gene matches: 12. The germline CDR1 and CDR2 sequences are MNHEY and SMNVEV (reference sequence). The CDR3 DNA sequence: TGTGCCAGCGCCTTACCGGGGGGTATCAACGAGCAGTACTTC. Amino acids: CASALPGGINEQYF.

This clonotype was seen repeatedly, ten times or more. The chain is built from TRBV7-9 and TRBJ2-7; D is possibly TRBD1 or TRBD2 (5 bases each). CDR1 is SEHNR and CDR2 is FQNEAQ in the germline V gene (reference sequence). This CDR3 region has 16 residues. Trimming took 1 base from V and 0 from J, leaving 13 bases between them. DNA for the CDR3: TGTGCCAGCAGCTTAGGTCGAGGGGAGAGCTCCTACGAGCAGTACTTC. It yields the protein CASSLGRGESSYEQYF.

This clonotype was counted at least ten times. This chain joins TRBV3-1 and TRBJ2-1; D possibly uses TRBD1 or TRBD2 (5 bases each). The CDR3 has 14 amino acids. V lost 3 bases to trimming and J lost 2 bases, with 8 bases between them. Germline CDR1 and CDR2: LGHDT and YNNKEL (reference sequence). The CDR3 DNA reads as TGTGCCAGCAGCCACCGGGGCGCCTACAATGAGCAGTTCTTC. Translation: CASSHRGAYNEQFF.

In this sample, this clonotype turned up many times. The V and J genes are TRBV7-3 and TRBJ2-1, with TRBD2 matching 9 bases. Germline V CDR1 and CDR2: SGHTA, FQGTGA. There are 13 residues in the CDR3. The V segment lost 4 bases and the J segment 6 bases; nucleotides outside the gene matches: 1. This CDR3 is CASSSGLANEQFF. CDR3 nucleotides: TGTGCCAGCAGCTCGGGACTAGCCAATGAGCAGTTCTTC.

Points on this clonotype: A junction boundary mismatches the germline segment, possibly from a read error. The chain is built from TRBV28 and TRBJ2-7; D perhaps matches TRBD2 (6 bases). CDR1 is MDHEN, CDR2 SYDVKM, per germline. The length of the CDR3 is 14 residues. The CDR3 region has the DNA TGTCCCAGCAGTTTGACTGGAGGGAGTTACGAGCAGTACTTC. Its translation is CPSSLTGGSYEQYF.

The chain combines TRBV6-2 or TRBV6-3 with TRBJ1-1; D possibly corresponds to TRBD1 (6 bases). The V and J ends lost 5 bases and 3 bases respectively, with 13 bases between them. Germline CDR1 is MNHEY and CDR2 is SVGEGT. This CDR3 is 14 amino acids long. The CDR3 reads CASSKNTGYTEAFF. In nucleotides, the CDR3 is TGTGCCAGCAGTAAAAATACAGGGTACACTGAAGCTTTCTTT.

This clonotype was seen only a few times. CDR3 sequence: CASSFRSLNTEAFF. CDR3 nucleotide sequence: TGTGCCAGCAGTTTTCGGTCTTTGAACACTGAAGCTTTCTTT. The J gene is TRBJ1-1, the V gene TRBV28; no firm D call. Germline CDR1 MDHEN, CDR2 SYDVKM. The CDR3 consists of 14 residues. Trimming took off 3 bases at V and 0 bases at J, with 8 bases between the two ends. Drawing the rest from reference TRBV28 and TRBJ1-1, the complete variable domain is DVKVTQSSRYLVKRTGEKVFLECVQDMDHENMFWYRQDPGLGLRLIYFSYDVKMKEKGDIPEGYSVSREKKERFSLILESASTNQTSMYLCASSFRSLNTEAFFGQGTRLTVV.

V gene TRBV5-5 combines with J gene TRBJ2-3, with 11 positions matching TRBD2. Per germline, CDR1 SGHKS and CDR2 YYEKEE (reference sequence). Unmatched junction bases numbered 4, after V lost 1 base and J lost 3 bases. The CDR3 is 16 amino acids. The CDR3 coding sequence is TGTGCCAGCAGCTTGATCCTAGCGGGAGGAACAGATACGCAGTATTTT. It codes for CASSLILAGGTDTQYF.

The chain joins TRBV4-3 to TRBJ2-2; 7 bases agree with TRBD2. The trim removed 6 bases at V and 5 bases at J, leaving 9 bases unmatched. The CDR3 runs to 15 residues. Germline V gene lookup returns CDR1 LGHNA and CDR2 YSLEER. For the CDR3, the DNA is TGCGCCAGCAGACCCTTCGGGGAGGGTACCGGGGAGCTGTTTTTT. Residues: CASRPFGEGTGELFF.

With regard to this clonotype: A much bigger clone sits one base away, suggesting this may be a read error. The chain recombines TRBV3-1 with TRBJ2-7; 8 bases align to TRBD1. The CDR3 is made up of 12 amino acids. The germline V gene has CDR1 LGHDT and CDR2 YNNKEL (reference sequence). Germline trimming cut 5 bases from V and 6 bases from J; bases unmatched to any gene: 3. The CDR3 bases are TGTGCCAGCAGCGGAGACAGGGGCGAGCAGTACTTC. It is translated as CASSGDRGEQYF.

There are a few counts of this clonotype. The CDR3 is CSVGALKPGTDTQYF. Here the CDR3 DNA reads TGCAGCGTTGGTGCATTGAAGCCGGGGACAGATACGCAGTATTTT. The genes are TRBV29-1 and TRBJ2-3; tentative D call: TRBD2 (5 bases). Between the trimmed V and J ends, which lost 4 bases and 3 bases, there was a span of 17 bases. Germline CDR1 reads SQVTM; CDR2 reads ANQGSEA. CDR3 length: 15 residues.

This clonotype was seen only a few times. The chain couples TRBV9 to TRBJ1-1; D is unresolved. V gave up 6 bases and J gave up 5 bases, with 23 bases separating them. This CDR3 has 16 residues. Per the germline V gene, CDR1 is SGDLS and CDR2 is YYNGEE. CDR3 sequence: CASTSSLTERGTEAFF. As DNA, the CDR3 is TGTGCCAGCACCTCTTCCCTCACAGAAAGAGGGACTGAAGCTTTCTTT. Full variable domain (remainder filled in from reference TRBV9 and TRBJ1-1): DSGVTQTPKHLITATGQRVTLRCSPRSGDLSVYWYQQSLDQGLQFLIQYYNGEERAKGNILERFSAQQFPDLHSELNLSSLELGDSALYFCASTSSLTERGTEAFFGQGTRLTVV.

This clonotype has at least ten counts. The CDR3 DNA sequence: TGTGCCAGCTCACCCGGAGTCAGCTCCTACGAGCAGTACTTC. Amino acids: CASSPGVSSYEQYF. This chain uses TRBV18 with TRBJ2-7; D uncertain. Trimming took 3 bases from V and 0 from J, leaving 9 bases between them. The CDR3 consists of 14 residues. Germline V gene lookup returns CDR1 KGHSH and CDR2 LQKENI.

This clonotype was detected ten times or more. Written as DNA, the CDR3 is TGTGCCAGCAGGACGGGACACCCCTATGGCTACACCTTC. Protein sequence: CASRTGHPYGYTF. The rearrangement uses TRBV28 and TRBJ1-2; D might be TRBD1 (6 bases). This CDR3 spans 13 amino acids. V lost 6 bases and J 4 bases, leaving 12 bases between the germline ends. Germline CDR1 is MDHEN and CDR2 is SYDVKM.

Many counts were recorded for this clonotype. The V and J genes are TRBV18 and TRBJ2-3; D ambiguous. Trimming removed 3 bases at V and 2 bases at J, with 12 bases between. Germline values: CDR1 KGHSH, CDR2 LQKENI. The CDR3 is made up of 15 amino acids. CDR3 region: CASSPVRLDTDTQYF. The DNA for the CDR3 is TGTGCCAGCTCACCCGTACGTTTGGACACAGATACGCAGTATTTT.

This clonotype was seen repeatedly, ten times or more. This chain links TRBV6-1 with TRBJ2-7; D might be TRBD2 (5 bases). This CDR3 is built from 14 residues. Germline loops: CDR1 MNHNS, CDR2 SASEGT. V shed 4 bases and J shed 4 bases, with 14 bases lying between them. CDR3 sequence: CASSVGGRVYEQYF. CDR3 sequence (DNA): TGTGCCAGCAGTGTCGGAGGCCGAGTATACGAGCAGTACTTC.

This clonotype was seen many times. This chain links TRBV29-1 with TRBJ2-2; 10 bases map to TRBD2. The V gene's germline CDR1 is SQVTM and CDR2 ANQGSEA. The length of the CDR3 is 14 residues. With 7 bases clipped from V and 5 bases from J, the junction kept 7 bases outside the gene matches. The CDR3, as DNA: TGCAGCGGTTCTAGCGGGAGAAATACCGGGGAGCTGTTTTTT. Its translation is CSGSSGRNTGELFF.

Many counts were recorded for this clonotype. The chain is built from TRBV28 and TRBJ2-5; 10 bases agree with TRBD2. The CDR3 extends over 14 amino acids. CDR1 MDHEN and CDR2 SYDVKM come from the germline V gene. With 7 bases clipped from V and 5 bases from J, the junction kept 7 bases outside the gene matches. Here the CDR3 reads CASKDPSGGETQYF. DNA for the CDR3: TGTGCCAGCAAAGATCCTAGCGGGGGTGAGACCCAGTACTTC.

This sequence joins TRBV20-1 and TRBJ2-2; D ambiguous. Per the germline V gene, CDR1 is DFQATT and CDR2 is SNEGSKA (reference sequence). The CDR3 sequence is 14 residues long. Trimming removed 0 bases from V and 3 bases from J, with 8 bases in between. CDR3 protein: CSAREHHYTGELFF. DNA for the CDR3: TGCAGTGCTAGAGAGCATCACTACACCGGGGAGCTGTTTTTT.

At least ten counts were recorded for this clonotype. The rearrangement joins TRBV6-1 to TRBJ2-1; no clear D. The CDR3 is 12 amino acids. CDR1 is MNHNS, CDR2 SASEGT, per germline. Trimming removed 5 bases from V and 8 bases from J, with 10 bases in between. The DNA for the CDR3 is TGTGCCAGCAGTCACGGCCTAGATGAGCAGTTCTTC. It translates to CASSHGLDEQFF.

This clonotype has only a few counts. V gene TRBV20-1 combines with J gene TRBJ2-1; 15 bases are shared with TRBD2. The germline V gene has CDR1 DFQATT and CDR2 SNEGSKA (reference sequence). With 6 bases clipped from V and 7 bases from J, the junction kept 22 bases outside the gene matches. This CDR3 is 20 amino acids long. CDR3 nucleotide sequence: TGCAGTGCCTATAGGATCTGGACTAGCGGGAGGGCCCAGGGTAGGAATGAGCAGTTCTTC. Its protein is CSAYRIWTSGRAQGRNEQFF.

The table lists this clonotype with many counts. The rearrangement links TRBV20-1 to TRBJ2-1, with 12 bases identical to TRBD2. CDR3 length: 17 residues. CDR1 is DFQATT, CDR2 SNEGSKA, per germline (reference sequence). V shed 0 bases and J 8 bases; nucleotides not matched to a gene: 11. CDR3 DNA sequence: TGCAGTGCTAGAGATGTCCTAGCGGGAGGGCTTGGGCATGAGCAGTTCTTC. Translating it yields CSARDVLAGGLGHEQFF.

This clonotype was observed many times. The genes are TRBV20-1 and TRBJ2-2, with 11 bases that match TRBD2. V lost 2 bases, J lost 4 bases, and 6 bases stayed unmatched. Germline-derived CDR1 and CDR2 are DFQATT and SNEGSKA (reference sequence). CDR3 length equals 16 residues. The DNA for the CDR3 is TGCAGTGCTAGACCACTAGCGGGAGAAGTCACCGGGGAGCTGTTTTTT. This encodes CSARPLAGEVTGELFF.

This clonotype was seen many times. The J gene is TRBJ1-5, the V gene TRBV24-1; 9 bases line up with TRBD1. The trim removed 3 bases at V and 6 bases at J, leaving 5 bases unmatched. The CDR3 is made up of 15 amino acids. Germline V gene data show CDR1 as KGHDR and CDR2 as SFDVKD. CDR3 protein: CATSDTQGAGQPQHF. In nucleotides, the CDR3 is TGTGCCACCAGTGATACACAGGGGGCTGGTCAGCCCCAGCATTTT.

This clonotype was detected a few times. V is TRBV7-9 and J is TRBJ2-1; 10 bases are a match to TRBD2. The J segment lost 6 bases and the V segment lost 5 bases, leaving 7 bases of the junction unmatched. The CDR3 extends over 15 amino acids. CDR1 SEHNR and CDR2 FQNEAQ come from the germline V gene (reference sequence). The CDR3 coding sequence is TGTGCCAGCAGCCAGGGACTAGCGCCTAGCAATGAGCAGTTCTTC. Translation: CASSQGLAPSNEQFF.

This clonotype was observed at least ten times. The V call is TRBV30, the J call TRBJ1-1; perhaps TRBD1 as D (6 bases). V shed 4 bases and J shed 7 bases, with 10 bases lying between them. The CDR3 runs to 11 residues. Germline V gene lookup returns CDR1 GTSNPN and CDR2 SVGIG (reference sequence). This CDR3 is CAWKRTVEAFF. The CDR3 DNA sequence: TGTGCCTGGAAACGGACAGTTGAAGCTTTCTTT.

The rearrangement joins TRBV28 to TRBJ2-1; 14 bases align to TRBD2. The germline gives CDR1 MDHEN, CDR2 SYDVKM. The CDR3 contains 18 residues. V lost 6 bases to trimming and J lost 4 bases; unmatched junction nucleotides: 11. For the CDR3, the DNA is TGTGCCAGCAGACCTGGGACTAGCGGGAGTCGGTTGTACAATGAGCAGTTCTTC. As protein: CASRPGTSGSRLYNEQFF.

This clonotype was observed a few times. The chain couples TRBV12-3 or TRBV12-4 to TRBJ1-3; TRBD1 matches at 8 bases. CDR3 length: 14 amino acids. The J segment lost 2 bases and the V segment lost 5 bases, leaving 2 bases of the junction unmatched. The CDR3 spells CASSRTGTGNTIYF. CDR3 nucleotide sequence: TGTGCCAGCAGTCGGACAGGGACTGGAAACACCATATATTTT.

The rearrangement links TRBV10-3 to TRBJ2-4; TRBD2 matches at 9 bases. After removal of 3 bases from V and 5 bases from J, the junction contained 5 bases not matched to a gene. The CDR3 has 15 amino acids. CDR1 ENHRY and CDR2 SYGVKD come from the germline V gene. In nucleotides, the CDR3 is TGTGCCATCAGTGATTCTAGCGGGAACGAAAACATTCAGTACTTC. It translates to CAISDSSGNENIQYF.

The rearrangement links TRBV29-1 to TRBJ2-7; weak D call: TRBD1 (6 bases). Germline loops: CDR1 SQVTM, CDR2 ANQGSEA. There are 13 residues in the CDR3. The V end lost 7 bases, the J end lost 4 bases, and 17 bases lay between the germline ends. Here the CDR3 DNA reads TGCAGCGCTAGGACGGCACAGGGATACGAGCAGTACTTC. Encoded protein: CSARTAQGYEQYF.